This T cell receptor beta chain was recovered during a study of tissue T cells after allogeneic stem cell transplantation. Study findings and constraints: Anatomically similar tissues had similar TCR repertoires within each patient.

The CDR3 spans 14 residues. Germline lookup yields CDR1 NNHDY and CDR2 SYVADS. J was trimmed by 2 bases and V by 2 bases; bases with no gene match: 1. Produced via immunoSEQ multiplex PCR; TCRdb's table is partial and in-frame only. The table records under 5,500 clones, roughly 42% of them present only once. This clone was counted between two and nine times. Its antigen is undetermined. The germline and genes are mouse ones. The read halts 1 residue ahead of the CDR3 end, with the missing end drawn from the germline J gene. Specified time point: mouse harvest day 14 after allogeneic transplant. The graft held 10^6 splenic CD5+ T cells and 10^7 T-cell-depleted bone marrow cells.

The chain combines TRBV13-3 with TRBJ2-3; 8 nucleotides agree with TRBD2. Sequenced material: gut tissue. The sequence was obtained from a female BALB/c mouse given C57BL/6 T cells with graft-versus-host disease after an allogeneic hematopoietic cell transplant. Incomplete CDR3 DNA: TGTGCCAGCAGTGACTGGGGGGCTGCAGAAACGCTGTAT. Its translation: CASSDWGAAETLY. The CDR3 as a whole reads CASSDWGAAETLYF.